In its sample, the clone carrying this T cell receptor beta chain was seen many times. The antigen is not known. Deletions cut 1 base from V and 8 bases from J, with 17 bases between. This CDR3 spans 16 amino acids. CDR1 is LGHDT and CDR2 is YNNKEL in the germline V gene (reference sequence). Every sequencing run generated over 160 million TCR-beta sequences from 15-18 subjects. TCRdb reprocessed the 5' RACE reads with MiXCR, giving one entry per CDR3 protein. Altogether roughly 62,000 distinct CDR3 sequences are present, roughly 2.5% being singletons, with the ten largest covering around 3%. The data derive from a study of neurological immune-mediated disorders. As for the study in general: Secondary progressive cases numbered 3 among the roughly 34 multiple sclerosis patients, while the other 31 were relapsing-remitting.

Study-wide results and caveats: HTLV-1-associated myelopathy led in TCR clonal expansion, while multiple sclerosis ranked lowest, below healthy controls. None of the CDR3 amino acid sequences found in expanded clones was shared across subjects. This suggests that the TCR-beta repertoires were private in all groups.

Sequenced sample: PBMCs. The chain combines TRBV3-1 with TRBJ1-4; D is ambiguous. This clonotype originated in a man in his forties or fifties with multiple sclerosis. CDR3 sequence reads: CASSQGIRGWEEKLFF. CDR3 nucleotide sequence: TGTGCCAGCAGCCAAGGCATCCGGGGATGGGAAGAAAAACTGTTTTTT.